This TCR beta chain comes out of a study of blood T cell repertoires in COVID-19. This table comes from immunoSEQ multiplex PCR, and its TCRdb copy is limited to in-frame clones, with some not included. This repertoire shows about 100,000 clones, roughly 85% found once; its top ten account for roughly 3%. The V gene's germline CDR1 is SNHLY and CDR2 FYNNEI. V trimming: 8 bases; J trimming: 6 bases; junction bases outside the gene matches: 9. There are 14 residues in the CDR3. The chain uses TRBV2 and TRBJ2-2; 7 bases line up with TRBD2. The sequence was obtained from a woman in her fifties or sixties who had recovered from COVID-19. The sample was PBMCs or T cells enriched from blood (not recorded which). CDR3 region: CASFRGGSAGELFF. DNA of the CDR3: TGTGCCAGCTTCCGTGGCGGGAGTGCCGGGGAGCTGTTTTTT.